This TCR beta chain emerged from a study of blood T cell repertoires in COVID-19. The wider study: Collection of acute and convalescent COVID-19 samples took place in the United States, Italy and Spain. The cDNA or gDNA used as material had been derived from T cells, B-cell-depleted T cells, or PBMCs.

With respect to this clone: In the same sample, other DNA sequences code for this CDR3.

In the authors' workflow: By means of reference gene primer amplification, nucleated cell counts were estimated. Some clones are missing from TCRdb's copy, which holds only in-frame ones; the method was immunoSEQ multiplex PCR. D and trimming were read from the DNA, whereas the V and J calls and clone size are those reported in that table. Here the sample spans 56,000 or so clones, 80% to 95% being singletons. The sample comprised peripheral blood. This clonotype was obtained from a man aged 45-60 years with active COVID-19.

The CDR3 nucleotides are TGCGCCAGCAGCCAAGATGGGCAGGGATACAATGAGCAGTTCTTC. It specifies CASSQDGQGYNEQFF. The chain is built from TRBV4-1 and TRBJ2-1, with D possibly TRBD1 on 5 matching bases. In germline, CDR1 is MGHRA, CDR2 YSYEKL. V dropped 0 bases and J dropped 4 bases, with 10 bases sitting between them. The CDR3 runs 15 residues.